Listed below are T cell receptor beta chains from one sample, sequenced in a study of blood T cell repertoires in COVID-19. Clones were sequenced by immunoSEQ multiplex PCR, and TCRdb holds only the in-frame ones, with some missing. The sample has tens of thousands of clones, roughly 85% seen once; the top ten hold over 9.5%. Material: peripheral blood. The receptors derive from a human donor in a cohort sampled during active COVID-19. Each CDR3 is given with its conserved first and last residue. A D gene is named only where the DNA matches it firmly. Clone size, where shown, is once, few, many, or a class for clones that have expanded.

v_gene	d_gene	j_gene	abundance	CDR3nt	CDR3aa
TRBV29-1	NA	TRBJ2-7	NA	TGCAGCGTTGTGTATGGGCCGCAATCACCATACGAGCAGTACTTC	CSVVYGPQSPYEQYF
TRBV7-2	NA	TRBJ1-5	NA	TGTGCCAGCAGCATGGACTATAATCAGCCCCAGCATTTT	CASSMDYNQPQHF
TRBV28	TRBD1	TRBJ1-5	NA	TGTGCCAGCAGACTCGGGACAGTCAATAGCAATCAGCCCCAGCATTTT	CASRLGTVNSNQPQHF
TRBV2	NA	TRBJ1-2	NA	TGTGCCAGCACACGGGATTTACAGGGATCCTATGGCTACACCTTC	CASTRDLQGSYGYTF
TRBV2	NA	TRBJ2-6	NA	TGTGCCAGCAGTGAAAGGAGCAGGGGAACTGGGGCCAACGTCCTGACTTTC	CASSERSRGTGANVLTF
TRBV7-3	NA	TRBJ2-3	NA	TGTGCCAGCAGCCCCTTCTCGGGGGGCAGCACAGATACGCAGTATTTT	CASSPFSGGSTDTQYF
TRBV24-1	TRBD2	TRBJ2-2	NA	TGTGCCACCAGTGAACTTCCGGGACTAGGGGCCGGGGAGCTGTTTTTT	CATSELPGLGAGELFF
TRBV5-1	NA	TRBJ1-4	NA	TGCGCCAGCAGCTTGGATCCTAGTGGTGAAAAACTGTTTTTT	CASSLDPSGEKLFF
TRBV7-9	TRBD2	TRBJ2-3	NA	TGTGCCAGCAGCTTATCACTAGCGGGAGCGGTGGATACGCAGTATTTT	CASSLSLAGAVDTQYF
TRBV29-1	TRBD2	TRBJ2-5	NA	TGCAGCGTTGCCTTGACTAGCGGGAAAGAGACCCAGTACTTC	CSVALTSGKETQYF
TRBV7-8	TRBD1	TRBJ1-4	NA	TGTGCCACCAGGGGGCCCAATGAAAAACTGTTTTTT	CATRGPNEKLFF
TRBV18	TRBD1	TRBJ2-7	NA	TGTGCCAGCTCTTACAGTGGGACAGGGTCCTACGAGCAGTACTTC	CASSYSGTGSYEQYF
TRBV10-3	NA	TRBJ2-1	NA	TGTGCCATCAGTGGGACAAACTCCTACAATGAGCAGTTCTTC	CAISGTNSYNEQFF
TRBV24-1	NA	TRBJ1-5	NA	TGTGCCACCAGTGATTTGGCCAGGGAAGGGCCCCAGCATTTT	CATSDLAREGPQHF
TRBV7-2	NA	TRBJ2-3	NA	TGTGCCAGCAGCACCGGGGGTTGGGGCACAGATACGCAGTATTTT	CASSTGGWGTDTQYF
TRBV6-6	NA	TRBJ2-7	NA	TGTGCCAGCAGTCCCGAGCCAGGGGGGTTCTACGAGCAGTACTTC	CASSPEPGGFYEQYF
TRBV9	NA	TRBJ1-3	NA	TGTGCCGGCAGCGGCACCCAAACTCGCATATATTTT	CAGSGTQTRIYF
TRBV6-5	NA	TRBJ2-7	NA	TGTGCCAGCAGGACCCCAGGGGCCTACGAGCAGTACTTC	CASRTPGAYEQYF
TRBV9	TRBD2	TRBJ2-2	few	TGTGCCAGCAGCCCGGTAGAAAATGGCGGGAGCGGGGAGCTGTTTTTT	CASSPVENGGSGELFF
TRBV3-1/TRBV3-2	TRBD2	TRBJ2-7	NA	TGTGCCAGCAGCCGACTAGCGTCTCCAATCTACGAGCAGTACTTC	CASSRLASPIYEQYF
TRBV12-3/TRBV12-4	NA	TRBJ1-5	NA	TGTGCCAGCAGGGGCGACAGCAATCAGCCCCAGCATTTT	CASRGDSNQPQHF
TRBV29-1	TRBD1	TRBJ2-7	NA	TGCAGCGTCTTACCGGGACAGGGGACCTACGAGCAGTACTTC	CSVLPGQGTYEQYF
TRBV6-5	NA	TRBJ2-1	NA	TGTGCCAGCAGTTACGGCCAGGATGACAATGAGCAGTTCTTC	CASSYGQDDNEQFF
TRBV28	TRBD2	TRBJ2-5	NA	TGTGCCAGCAGTTTCTGGACTAGCGGGGGGAGTCAAGAGACCCAGTACTTC	CASSFWTSGGSQETQYF
TRBV24-1	TRBD2	TRBJ2-1	NA	TGTGCCACCAGTGATTTGACTAGCGGGACGCTCTTC	CATSDLTSGTLF
TRBV11-2	NA	TRBJ1-1	NA	TGTGCCAGCAGCTTAGAAAGGGCCGGGACAACGAACACTGAAGCTTTCTTT	CASSLERAGTTNTEAFF
TRBV28	TRBD1	TRBJ1-1	NA	TGTGCCAGCAGTACCAGGGGGCGTCGGACTGAAGCTTTCTTT	CASSTRGRRTEAFF
TRBV5-1	NA	TRBJ1-2	NA	TGCGCCAGCAACCAAGGGACTTTAGCTAACTATGGCTACACCTTC	CASNQGTLANYGYTF
TRBV7-2	NA	TRBJ2-5	few	TGTGCCAGCAGCTTAGCCCCCACTAGCAACCAAGAGACCCAGTACTTC	CASSLAPTSNQETQYF
TRBV24-1	NA	TRBJ1-1	NA	TGTGCCACCAGTGAACCGGGGAACACTGAAGCTTTCTTT	CATSEPGNTEAFF
TRBV24-1	TRBD2	TRBJ2-2	NA	TGTGCCACCAGTGATTTGCTAGCGGGGGCGAACACCGGGGAGCTGTTTTTT	CATSDLLAGANTGELFF
TRBV5-1	NA	TRBJ1-1	few	TGCGCCAGCAGCTTGGATGGGAGCACTGAAGCTTTCTTT	CASSLDGSTEAFF
TRBV7-3	NA	TRBJ1-2	NA	TGTGCCAGCAGCTTATCAGGGTCCCCAGGCTATGGCTACACCTTC	CASSLSGSPGYGYTF
TRBV28	TRBD2	TRBJ2-1	NA	TGTGCCATCACTAGCGGGAGGGCCAATAGTGAGCAGTTCTTC	CAITSGRANSEQFF
TRBV4-3	TRBD1	TRBJ2-7	once	TGCGCCAGCAGCCAAGGGACAGGGGGCTCCTACGAGCAGTACTTC	CASSQGTGGSYEQYF
TRBV28	NA	TRBJ2-4	NA	TGTGCCAGCAGTTTACGAGATAAAAACATTCAGTACTTC	CASSLRDKNIQYF